This T cell receptor beta chain is drawn from a study of response to subunit inactivated influenza vaccine. In germline, CDR1 is SGHTA, CDR2 FQGNSA. The V end lost 4 bases, the J end lost 7 bases, and 20 bases lay between the germline ends. CDR3 length: 16 residues. This clonotype has a count of ten or more. The antigen is not known. Notes on the study in general: Each seasonal influenza vaccination, the authors suggested, recruits few new T cells.

TCRdb re-derived calls from the RT-PCR reads in MiXCR, one entry per CDR3 protein. The table includes 500,000 or so distinct CDR3 sequences, roughly 11% detected once. This TCR was recovered from a man aged 50 or older who received an inactivated influenza vaccine. Sample: PBMCs from blood, taken 45 days after vaccination. The V call is TRBV7-2, the J call TRBJ2-1; D possibly matches TRBD1 or TRBD2 (5 bases each). The CDR3 sequence: CASSSGTGLPGNEQFF. The CDR3 DNA reads as TGTGCCAGCAGCTCAGGGACGGGTCTCCCCGGGAATGAGCAGTTCTTC.